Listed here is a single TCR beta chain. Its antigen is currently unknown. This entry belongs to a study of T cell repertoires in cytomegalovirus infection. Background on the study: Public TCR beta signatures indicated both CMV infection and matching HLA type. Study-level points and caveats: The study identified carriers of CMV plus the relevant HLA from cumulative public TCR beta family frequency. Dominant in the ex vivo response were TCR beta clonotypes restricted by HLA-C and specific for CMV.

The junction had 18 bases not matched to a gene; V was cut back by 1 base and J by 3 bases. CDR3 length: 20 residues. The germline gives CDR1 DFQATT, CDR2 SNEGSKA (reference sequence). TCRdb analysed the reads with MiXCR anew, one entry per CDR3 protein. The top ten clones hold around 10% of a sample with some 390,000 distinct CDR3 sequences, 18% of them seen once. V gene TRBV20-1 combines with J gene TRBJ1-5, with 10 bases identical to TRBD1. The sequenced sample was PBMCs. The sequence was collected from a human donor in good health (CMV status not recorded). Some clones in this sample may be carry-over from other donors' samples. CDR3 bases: TGCAGTGCTAGAGGGGTAGGAGCCGGGACAGGGGACGTCCTCAATCAGCCCCAGCATTTT. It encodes CSARGVGAGTGDVLNQPQHF.